What follows describes a single TCR beta chain. The germline V gene has CDR1 SQVTM and CDR2 ANQGSEA. Deletions cut 7 bases from V and 4 bases from J, with 17 bases between. The CDR3 has 14 amino acids. This sample stems from a study of T-cell reconstitution after alpha-beta-depleted transplantation in children. TCRbeta library construction was performed incorporating unique molecular identifiers. In TCRdb, the PCR reads were re-called with MiXCR into one record per CDR3 protein. The table includes roughly 500,000 distinct CDR3 sequences, under 12% detected once. The sample was PBMCs, taken before TCRalphabeta/CD19-depleted stem cell transplant. The chain links TRBV29-1 to TRBJ2-1; D is tentatively TRBD1 or TRBD2 (5 bases each). The receptor was derived from a child aged 2 to 10 with inherited bone marrow failure, due to receive a stem cell transplant. The CDR3 DNA is TGCAGCGGCGGACCGGGACCCGAGTACAATGAGCAGTTCTTC. Residues: CSGGPGPEYNEQFF.